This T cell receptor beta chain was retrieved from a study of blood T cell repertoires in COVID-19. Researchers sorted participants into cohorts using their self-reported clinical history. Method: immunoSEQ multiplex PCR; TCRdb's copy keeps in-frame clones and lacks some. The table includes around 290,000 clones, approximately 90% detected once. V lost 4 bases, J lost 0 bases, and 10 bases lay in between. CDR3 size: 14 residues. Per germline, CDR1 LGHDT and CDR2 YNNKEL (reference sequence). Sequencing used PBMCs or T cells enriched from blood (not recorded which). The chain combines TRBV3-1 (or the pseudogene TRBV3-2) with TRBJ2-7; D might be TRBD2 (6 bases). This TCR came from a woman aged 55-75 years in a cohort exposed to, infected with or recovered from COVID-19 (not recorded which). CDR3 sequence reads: CASSPGLSSYEQYF. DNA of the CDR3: TGTGCCAGCAGCCCGGGACTCAGCTCCTACGAGCAGTACTTC.